This T cell receptor beta chain appears in the sequencing data of a study of Ad26.COV2.S vaccination and SARS-CoV-2 variants. Across the whole study: Donor had been placed in the Ad26.COV2.S arm of the COV1001 trial.

The study's findings and limits: Vaccinated individuals (as opposed to placebo recipients) had higher spike-specific TCR breadth.

Concerning this clone: Antigen: not known.

Treatment reported: some 20 received Ad26.COV2.S at low or high dose, single or two shots; several received placebo; per-sample allocation not given. Following the first vaccine or placebo injection, samples were taken on day 63. It was an adult aged 18-55 years in Boston who was the donor. SARS-CoV-2 spike from the Wuhan strain was encoded by the vaccine, an Ad26 vector. TCRdb's copy holds only in-frame clones and misses some; the assay was immunoSEQ multiplex PCR. The profile shows 440,000 or so clones, about 90% of them singletons. After removal of 7 bases from V and 0 bases from J, the junction contained 8 bases not matched to a gene. CDR3 length: 16 amino acids. Germline assignment: CDR1 SGHTA and CDR2 FQGNSA.

The material was peripheral blood, obtained in a trial of Ad26.COV2.S vaccine versus placebo. The chain employs TRBV7-2 and TRBJ1-1, with 10 bases fitting TRBD1. This TCR derives from a person between 18 and 59 years old who received the Ad26.COV2.S COVID-19 vaccine or a placebo. DNA of the CDR3: TGTGCCAGCAACCGGGACAGGGGATTCATGAACACTGAAGCTTTCTTT. Its protein product is CASNRDRGFMNTEAFF.